This T cell receptor (beta chain) came from a study of shared clonotypes between healthy human individuals. At the level of the study: Per donor, CD8 memory used one plate, CD8 naive used two, CD4 memory used three and CD4 naive used three.

Germline assignment: CDR1 SQVTM and CDR2 ANQGSEA. After removal of 5 bases from V and 2 bases from J, the junction contained 5 bases not matched to a gene. CDR3 size: 13 residues. The assay was immunoSEQ multiplex PCR, and TCRdb's table has in-frame clones only and misses some. The table lists 600,000 to 750,000 clones, around 77% of them singletons, with roughly 1.8% in the top ten. This chain connects TRBV29-1 to TRBJ2-7; 8 bases agree with TRBD1. This sequence originates from a woman aged 25-40 years in good health. The sample consisted of memory CD4+ T cells sorted from blood. Indicated subset: CD45RA-negative fraction. This chain's CDR3 is CSVKGQGTYEQYF. The CDR3 nucleotides are TGCAGCGTTAAAGGACAGGGTACCTACGAGCAGTACTTC.